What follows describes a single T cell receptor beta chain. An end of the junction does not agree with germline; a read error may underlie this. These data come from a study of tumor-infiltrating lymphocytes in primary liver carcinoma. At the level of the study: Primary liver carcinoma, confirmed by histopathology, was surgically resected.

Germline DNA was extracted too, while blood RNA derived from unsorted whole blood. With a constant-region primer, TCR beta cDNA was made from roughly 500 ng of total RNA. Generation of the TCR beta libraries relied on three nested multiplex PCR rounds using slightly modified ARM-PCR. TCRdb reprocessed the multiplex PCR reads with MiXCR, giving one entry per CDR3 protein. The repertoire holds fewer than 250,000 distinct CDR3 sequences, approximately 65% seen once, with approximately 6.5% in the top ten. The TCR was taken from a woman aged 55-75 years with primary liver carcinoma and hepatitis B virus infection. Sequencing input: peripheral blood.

The CDR3 nucleotides are TGTGCCAGCAGCCCCTATGCTGATACGGAGTATTTT. It encodes CASSPYADTEYF. The chain carries TRBV6-5 and TRBJ2-3; D call uncertain. This CDR3 has 12 amino acids. Germline loops: CDR1 MNHEY, CDR2 SVGAGI.